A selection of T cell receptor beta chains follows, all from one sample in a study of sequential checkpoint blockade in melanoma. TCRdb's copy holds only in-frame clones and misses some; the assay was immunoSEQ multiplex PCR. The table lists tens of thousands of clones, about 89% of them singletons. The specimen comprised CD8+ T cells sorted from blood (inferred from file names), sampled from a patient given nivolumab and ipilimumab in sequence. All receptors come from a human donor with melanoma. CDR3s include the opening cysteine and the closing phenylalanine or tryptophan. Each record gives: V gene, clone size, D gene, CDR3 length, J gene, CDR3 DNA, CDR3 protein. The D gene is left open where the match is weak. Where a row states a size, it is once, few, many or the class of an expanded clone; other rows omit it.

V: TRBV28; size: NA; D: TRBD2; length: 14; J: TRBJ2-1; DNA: TGTGCCAGCAGCGATCGACTAGCGGGAGATGAGCAGTTCTTC; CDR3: CASSDRLAGDEQFF
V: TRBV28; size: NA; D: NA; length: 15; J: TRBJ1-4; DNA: TGTGCCAGCAGTTTATTGAGGCGTACTAATGAAAAACTGTTTTTT; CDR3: CASSLLRRTNEKLFF
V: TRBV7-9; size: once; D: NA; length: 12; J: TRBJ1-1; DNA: TGTGCCAGCAGCTTAGACCCGGGGTGGGCTTTCTTT; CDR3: CASSLDPGWAFF
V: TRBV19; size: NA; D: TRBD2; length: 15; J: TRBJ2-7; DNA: TGTGCCAGTAGTTGGACTAGCGGGAAATCCTACGAGCAGTACTTC; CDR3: CASSWTSGKSYEQYF
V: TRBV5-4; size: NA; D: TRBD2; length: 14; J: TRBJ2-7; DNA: TGTGCCAGCAGCCCCGGGACTAGCATCAGCAAGCAGTACTTC; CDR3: CASSPGTSISKQYF
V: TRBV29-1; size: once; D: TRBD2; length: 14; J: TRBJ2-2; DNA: TGCAGCGTTACTAGCGGTTCGAACACCGGGGAGCTGTTTTTT; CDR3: CSVTSGSNTGELFF
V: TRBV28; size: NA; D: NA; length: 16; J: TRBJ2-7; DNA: TGTGCCAGCAGTTTGAAAGTAAGAGTTGTTCCCTACGAGCAGTACTTC; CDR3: CASSLKVRVVPYEQYF
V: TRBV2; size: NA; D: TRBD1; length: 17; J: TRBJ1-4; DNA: TGTGCCAGCAGGGGGACAGTAACCGATCCATCTAATGAAAAACTGTTTTTT; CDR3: CASRGTVTDPSNEKLFF
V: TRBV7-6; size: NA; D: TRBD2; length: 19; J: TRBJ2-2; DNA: TGTGCCAGCAGCCCCGGGGCCGGACTAGCGGTTAAATTGGCCGGGGAGCTGTTTTTT; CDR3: CASSPGAGLAVKLAGELFF
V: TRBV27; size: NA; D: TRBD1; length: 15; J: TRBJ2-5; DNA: TGTGCCAGCAGTGACAGGGGGGCAGGAGATGAGACCCAGTACTTC; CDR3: CASSDRGAGDETQYF
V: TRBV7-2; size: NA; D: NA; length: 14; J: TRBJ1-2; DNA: TGTGCCAGCAGCTTAGCCGCCGGGAACTATGGCTACACCTTC; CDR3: CASSLAAGNYGYTF
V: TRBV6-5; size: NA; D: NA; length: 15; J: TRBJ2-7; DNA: TGTGCCAGCAGAAAACCGGGACAGGGACTAGGCGAGCAGTACTTC; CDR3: CASRKPGQGLGEQYF
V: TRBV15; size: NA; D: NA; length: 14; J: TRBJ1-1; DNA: TGTGCCACCAGCTTCAGGGGAGGGGGCACTGAAGCTTTCTTT; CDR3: CATSFRGGGTEAFF
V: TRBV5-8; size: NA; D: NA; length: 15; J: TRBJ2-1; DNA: TGTGCCAGCAGCTTGGAGGCATACGGGATCAATGAGCAGTTCTTC; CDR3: CASSLEAYGINEQFF
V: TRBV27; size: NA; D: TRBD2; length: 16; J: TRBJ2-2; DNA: TGTGCCAGCACCCTAGCGGGGGGCCCTAACACCGGGGAGCTGTTTTTT; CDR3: CASTLAGGPNTGELFF
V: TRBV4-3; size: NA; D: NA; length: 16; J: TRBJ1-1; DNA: TGCGCCAGCAGCCAAGACGTGGGACTCTCGAACACTGAAGCTTTCTTT; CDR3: CASSQDVGLSNTEAFF
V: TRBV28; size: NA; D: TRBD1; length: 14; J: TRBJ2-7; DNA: TGTGCCAGCAGTCCCGGACAGGGGGGCTACGAGCAGTACTTC; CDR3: CASSPGQGGYEQYF
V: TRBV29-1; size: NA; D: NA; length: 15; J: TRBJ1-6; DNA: TGCAGCGCTGACGTCTGGACAAGATATAATTCACCCCTCCACTTT; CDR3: CSADVWTRYNSPLHF
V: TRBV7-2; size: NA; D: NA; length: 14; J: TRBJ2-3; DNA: TGTGCCAGCAGCTCGACGGGGAACACAGATACGCAGTATTTT; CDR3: CASSSTGNTDTQYF
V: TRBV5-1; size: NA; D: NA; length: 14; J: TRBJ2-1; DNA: TGCGCCAGCGCTAAAACAGGGACCAACAATGAGCAGTTCTTC; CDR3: CASAKTGTNNEQFF
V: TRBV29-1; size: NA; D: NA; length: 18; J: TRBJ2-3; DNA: TGCAGCGTTGAAGATCGTCTCGCAGGGGAGATTAGCACAGATACGCAGTATTTT; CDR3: CSVEDRLAGEISTDTQYF
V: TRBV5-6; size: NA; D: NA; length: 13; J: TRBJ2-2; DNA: TGTGCCAGCAGCCCGGGGGTGGCCGGGGAGCTGTTTTTT; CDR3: CASSPGVAGELFF
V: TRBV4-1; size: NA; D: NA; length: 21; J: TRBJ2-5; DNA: TGCGCCAGCAGCCAAGATTACCGTTTTCCGGGGCCCCAGGGGACCCAAGAGACCCAGTACTTC; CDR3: CASSQDYRFPGPQGTQETQYF
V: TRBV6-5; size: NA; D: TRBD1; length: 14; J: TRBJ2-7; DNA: TGTGCCAGCAGCTCCGACAGGGCCCCCTACGAGCAGTACTTC; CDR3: CASSSDRAPYEQYF
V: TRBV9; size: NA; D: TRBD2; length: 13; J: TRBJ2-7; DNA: TGTGCCAGCAGCGTAGGGGGGGAGGGCGAGCAGTACTTC; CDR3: CASSVGGEGEQYF
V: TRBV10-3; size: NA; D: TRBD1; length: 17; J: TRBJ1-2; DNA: TGTGCCATCAGTGTTAACAGGGGGCAGGAAGCTAACTATGGCTACACCTTC; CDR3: CAISVNRGQEANYGYTF
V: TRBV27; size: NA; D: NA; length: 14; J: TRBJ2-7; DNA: TGTGCCAGCAGTTTTGCCTCTTACGGGTACGAGCAGTACTTC; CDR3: CASSFASYGYEQYF
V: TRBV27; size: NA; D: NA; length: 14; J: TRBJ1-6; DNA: TGTGCCAGCAGTTACGGGCCCGGGGTATTGCCCCTCCACTTT; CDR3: CASSYGPGVLPLHF
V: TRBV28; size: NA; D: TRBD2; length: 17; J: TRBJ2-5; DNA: TGTGCCAGCAGTACCGGACTAGCGGGAGGACCCCCCGAGACCCAGTACTTC; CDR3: CASSTGLAGGPPETQYF
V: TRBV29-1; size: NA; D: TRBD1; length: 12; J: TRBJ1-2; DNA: TGCAGCGTCCGGGACAGGGACTATGGCTACACCTTC; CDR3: CSVRDRDYGYTF
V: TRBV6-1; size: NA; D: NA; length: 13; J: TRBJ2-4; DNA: TGTGCCACAGGGACTGGTATTAAAAACATTCAGTACTTC; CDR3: CATGTGIKNIQYF
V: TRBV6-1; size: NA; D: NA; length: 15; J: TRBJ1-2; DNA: TGTGCCAGCAGTGAAGCGCTAATACAGGGTTATCGCTACACCTTC; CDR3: CASSEALIQGYRYTF
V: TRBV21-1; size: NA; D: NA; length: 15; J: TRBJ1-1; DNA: TGTGCCAGCAGCAAAGTTACGGGGGAGAGCACTGAAGCTTTCTTT; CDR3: CASSKVTGESTEAFF
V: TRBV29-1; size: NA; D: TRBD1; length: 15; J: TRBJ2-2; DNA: TGCAGCGTTGACACCGGACAGGGAGGCGCCGGGGAGCTGTTTTTT; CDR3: CSVDTGQGGAGELFF
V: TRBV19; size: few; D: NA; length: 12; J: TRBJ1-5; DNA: TGTGCCAGTAGTTTAGGGAGACAGCCCCAGCATTTT; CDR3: CASSLGRQPQHF
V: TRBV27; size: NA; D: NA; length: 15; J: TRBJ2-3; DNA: TGTGCCAGCAGTCCTGCCTTTTTGGCTTGGGATACGCAGTATTTT; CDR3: CASSPAFLAWDTQYF
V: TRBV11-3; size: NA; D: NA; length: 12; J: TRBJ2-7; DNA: TGTGCCAGCAGCTCAACAGGGTACGAGCAGTACTTC; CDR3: CASSSTGYEQYF
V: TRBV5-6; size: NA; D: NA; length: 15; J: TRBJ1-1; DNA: TGTGCCAGCAGCACACGACAGCACATGAACACTGAAGCTTTCTTT; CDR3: CASSTRQHMNTEAFF
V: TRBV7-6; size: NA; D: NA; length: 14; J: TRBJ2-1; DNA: TGTGCCAGCAGCTTAGAAGCGGCCTACAATGAGCAGTTCTTC; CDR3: CASSLEAAYNEQFF
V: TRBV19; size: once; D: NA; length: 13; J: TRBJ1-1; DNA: TGTGCCAGTAGTATAGGAAGCAACACTGAAGCTTTCTTT; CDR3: CASSIGSNTEAFF
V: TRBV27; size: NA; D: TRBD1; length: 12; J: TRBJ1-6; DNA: TGTGCCAGCAGTCCTGGGACAGTACCCCTCCACTTT; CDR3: CASSPGTVPLHF
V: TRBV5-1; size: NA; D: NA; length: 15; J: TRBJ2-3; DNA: TGCGCCAGCAGCTTGGGGACTACTAGCACAGATACGCAGTATTTT; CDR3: CASSLGTTSTDTQYF
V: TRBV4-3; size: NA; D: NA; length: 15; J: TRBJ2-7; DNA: TGCGCCAGCAGCCAAGATAAGAGGGGGGGCGCCGGGCAGTACTTC; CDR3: CASSQDKRGGAGQYF
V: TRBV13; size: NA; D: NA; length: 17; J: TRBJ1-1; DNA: TGTGCCAGCAGCTTAGGCCTTGGGCTGGGCCAGGGCACTGAAGCTTTCTTT; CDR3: CASSLGLGLGQGTEAFF
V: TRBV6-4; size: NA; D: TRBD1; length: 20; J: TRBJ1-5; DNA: TGTGCCAGCGGTTGTGGGGAGCGACAGGGCGCCTTCCTTAGCAATCAGCCCCAGCATTTT; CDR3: CASGCGERQGAFLSNQPQHF